This T cell receptor beta chain emerged from a study of early T cells in non-severe SARS-CoV-2 infection. The CDR3 spans 11 residues. Trimming removed 8 bases at V and 5 bases at J, with 6 bases between. This clonotype was counted at least ten times. Individual cDNA molecules were tagged with unique molecular identifiers, the study reported. TCRdb itself ran the 5' RACE reads through MiXCR, one entry per CDR3 protein. Found here are tens of thousands of distinct CDR3 sequences, approximately 10% of them singletons; the top ten hold approximately 4%. Sequenced material: whole blood, taken at baseline. The chain uses TRBV12-3 or TRBV12-4 and TRBJ2-2, with D uncertain. This sequence was found in an adult who was a healthcare worker with PCR-confirmed SARS-CoV-2 infection or an uninfected control (not recorded which). CDR3 residues: CASRRTGELFF. The DNA of the CDR3 is TGTGCCAGCCGCAGGACCGGGGAGCTGTTTTTT.